The 8 T cell receptor beta chains presented below share a single source sample, sequenced in a study of blood T cell repertoires in COVID-19. The table came from immunoSEQ multiplex PCR; TCRdb's copy has only in-frame clones and leaves some out. The sample shows 120,000 to 150,000 clones, over 65% of them seen only once. Sequences were obtained from peripheral blood. The source of these receptors is a man in his fifties with acute or convalescent COVID-19.

The chain is built from TRBV5-1 and TRBJ2-5, with a possible D match to TRBD1 (6 bases). V lost 0 bases and J lost 2, with 11 bases in between. CDR3 length: 15 residues. Germline V gene lookup returns CDR1 SGHRS and CDR2 YFSETQ. The CDR3 nucleotides are TGCGCCAGCAGCTTGGGGTCAGGGGCTCAAGAGACCCAGTACTTC. This codes for CASSLGSGAQETQYF.

The chain couples TRBV5-4 to TRBJ2-3, with 8 nucleotides matching TRBD2. Germline CDR1 SGHNT, CDR2 YYREEE (reference sequence). Trimming took 9 bases from V and 3 from J; bases not matched to a gene: 12. This CDR3 region has 15 residues. CDR3 in amino acids: CANGPGLGVTDTQYF. The CDR3 DNA reads as TGTGCCAACGGACCGGGACTAGGGGTGACAGATACGCAGTATTTT.

The chain recombines TRBV19 with TRBJ1-5; a weak D match, TRBD1 (6 bases). The V end lost 3 bases, the J end lost 2 bases, and 11 bases lay between the germline ends. CDR1 LNHDA and CDR2 SQIVND come from the germline V gene (reference sequence). There are 15 residues in the CDR3. The CDR3 bases are TGTGCCAGTAGTATGGGGGCTGGGGGCAATCAGCCCCAGCATTTT. Its translation is CASSMGAGGNQPQHF.

The gene calls are TRBV24-1 and TRBJ2-1, with a weak D call TRBD1 (6 bases). This CDR3 region has 15 residues. Trimming removed 4 bases from V and 12 bases from J, with 21 bases in between. Germline-derived CDR1 and CDR2 are KGHDR and SFDVKD. The CDR3 DNA reads as TGTGCCACCAGTGACACGCAGGGGCCGTTACAGGCGCAGTTCTTC. Translation: CATSDTQGPLQAQFF.

The chain joins TRBV7-8 to TRBJ1-5, with D perhaps matching TRBD1 (5 bases). The V gene's germline CDR1 is SGHVS and CDR2 FQNEAQ. This CDR3 has 16 amino acids. V gave up 5 bases and J gave up 4 bases, with 18 bases separating them. The CDR3 protein is CASSPRRGVGNQPQHF. The DNA for the CDR3 is TGTGCCAGCAGCCCGCGGCGGGGGGTCGGTAATCAGCCCCAGCATTTT.

V gene TRBV3-1 (or the pseudogene TRBV3-2) combines with J gene TRBJ1-4; 8 nucleotides line up with TRBD1. The CDR3 runs to 18 residues. The J segment lost 1 base and the V segment lost 3 bases, leaving 10 bases of the junction unmatched. Germline CDR1 and CDR2: LGHDT and YNNKEL (reference sequence). CDR3 in DNA: TGTGCCAGCAGCCATGAACCGACAGGGGTTGGAACTAATGAAAAACTGTTTTTT. Its protein is CASSHEPTGVGTNEKLFF.

The chain uses TRBV2 and TRBJ2-3, with TRBD2 as a possible D gene (6 bases). This CDR3 region has 14 residues. The germline V and J ends were trimmed by 4 bases and 4 bases, with 12 bases remaining between them. Germline V gives CDR1 SNHLY, CDR2 FYNNEI. The CDR3 sequence is CASSADLASDTQYF. CDR3 coding DNA: TGTGCCAGCAGTGCCGATCTAGCGTCAGATACGCAGTATTTT.

This chain links TRBV5-1 with TRBJ2-2; TRBD2 matches at 12 bases. Per the germline V gene, CDR1 is SGHRS and CDR2 is YFSETQ. The CDR3 contains 15 residues. V lost 4 bases to trimming and J lost 5 bases; unmatched junction nucleotides: 3. The CDR3 nucleotides read TGCGCCAGCAGCGGACTAGCGGGGAATACCGGGGAGCTGTTTTTT. Protein product: CASSGLAGNTGELFF.